A single sample is the source of the 22 T cell receptor beta chains below, sequenced in a study of T cell responses to AZD1222 COVID-19 vaccine. Profiled with immunoSEQ multiplex PCR; TCRdb holds only in-frame clones, not every one. The sample yields about 110,000 clones, roughly 90% seen once. The sample here was peripheral blood, taken on day 0 of MenACWY control vaccination. These receptors all stem from an adult in good health.

This clone was found once. The chain couples TRBV5-1 to TRBJ2-5; tentative D call: TRBD1 (6 bases). The germline V gene encodes CDR1 SGHRS and CDR2 YFSETQ. CDR3 length equals 13 residues. The V end lost 2 bases, the J end lost 3 bases, and 8 bases lay between the germline ends. CDR3 coding DNA: TGCGCCAGCAGCTTCGGACAGAAAGAGACCCAGTACTTC. It translates to CASSFGQKETQYF.

This clone was seen a single time. CDR3 nucleotides: TGTGCTAGTGTGAAGGGGAACACTGAAGCTTTCTTT. Translation gives CASVKGNTEAFF. The rearrangement links TRBV12-5 to TRBJ1-1; the D is unclear. In germline, CDR1 is LGHNT, CDR2 FRNRAP. Trimming removed 7 bases at V and 1 base at J, with 7 bases between. The CDR3 is 12 residues long. The variable domain in full, with the rest retrieved from reference TRBV12-5 and TRBJ1-1, is DARVTQTPRHKVTEMGQEVTMRCQPILGHNTVFWYRQTMMQGLELLAYFRNRAPLDDSGMPKDRFSAEMPDATLATLKIQPSEPRDSAVYFCASVKGNTEAFFGQGTRLTVV.

The CDR3 DNA reads as TGTGCCAGCAGCCCGGAAGACACTGAAGCTTTCTTT. Amino acid sequence: CASSPEDTEAFF. The chain combines TRBV5-8 with TRBJ1-1; D unresolved. Germline V gene sequence: CDR1 SGHTS, CDR2 YDEGEE. CDR3 length: 12 residues. Trimming stripped 4 bases from V and 3 bases from J, with 7 bases between.

The rearrangement uses TRBV2 and TRBJ1-1, with D uncertain. Trimming cost V 4 bases and J 1 base, with 7 bases left between them. Germline V CDR1 and CDR2: SNHLY, FYNNEI. This CDR3 is built from 13 residues. The CDR3 sequence is CASSAEQNTEAFF. The DNA for the CDR3 is TGTGCCAGCAGTGCCGAACAGAACACTGAAGCTTTCTTT.

V usage is TRBV11-3 and J usage is TRBJ1-6; D is perhaps TRBD1 (6 bases). Germline values: CDR1 SGHNT, CDR2 YENEEA. Between the trimmed V and J ends, which lost 0 bases and 2 bases, there was a span of 8 bases. The CDR3 runs 16 residues. The CDR3, as DNA: TGTGCCAGCAGCTTAGAAACAGGGCCCTATAATTCACCCCTCCACTTT. Translated: CASSLETGPYNSPLHF.

This chain connects TRBV23-1 to TRBJ1-5, with unresolved D. TRBV23-1 is placed among ORFs of uncertain function. The CDR3 contains 16 residues. The V end lost 3 bases, the J end lost 0 bases, and 12 bases lay between the germline ends. The CDR3 nucleotides are TGCGCCAGCAGTCAGTGGGGAGGCAATAGCAATCAGCCCCAGCATTTT. Translation: CASSQWGGNSNQPQHF.

The chain has TRBV5-1 and TRBJ2-3, with 7 nucleotides matching TRBD1. V was clipped by 4 bases and J by 2 bases; unmatched bases: 7. The CDR3 totals 15 residues. The germline V gene has CDR1 SGHRS and CDR2 YFSETQ. The CDR3 nucleotides are TGCGCCAGCAGCCAGGGGGACCCCTTCACAGATACGCAGTATTTT. It is translated as CASSQGDPFTDTQYF.

The chain is built from TRBV27 and TRBJ1-2; 8 bases fit TRBD1. The CDR3 is 13 residues long. After removal of 3 bases from V and 8 bases from J, the junction contained 5 bases not matched to a gene. Germline loops: CDR1 MNHEY, CDR2 SMNVEV (reference sequence). The CDR3 reads CASSFGQGWGYTF. The CDR3 nucleotides are TGTGCCAGCAGTTTCGGACAGGGATGGGGCTACACCTTC.

This chain links TRBV16 with TRBJ2-7; 7 bases agree with TRBD1. Per germline, CDR1 KGHSY and CDR2 FQNENV. Losses at the gene ends were 0 bases for V and 1 base for J; bases not matched to a gene: 12. The CDR3 length is 18 residues. The CDR3, as DNA: TGTGCCAGCAGCCAATCTCTTAGGTTCACAGGGGAATCCTACGAGCAGTACTTC. Its translation is CASSQSLRFTGESYEQYF. Variable domain in full (rest from reference TRBV16 and TRBJ2-7): GEEVAQTPKHLVRGEGQKAKLYCAPIKGHSYVFWYQQVLKNEFKFLISFQNENVFDETGMPKERFSAKCLPNSPCSLEIQATKLEDSAVYFCASSQSLRFTGESYEQYFGPGTRLTVT.

The rearrangement links TRBV11-2 to TRBJ2-7; D is undetermined. The CDR3 contains 13 residues. Germline V gene data show CDR1 as SGHAT and CDR2 as FQNNGV. The V end lost 6 bases, the J end lost 0 bases, and 9 bases lay between the germline ends. CDR3 residues: CASSPGRSYEQYF. CDR3 in DNA: TGTGCCAGCAGTCCTGGACGCTCCTACGAGCAGTACTTC.

The chain combines TRBV19 with TRBJ2-7; D might be TRBD1 or TRBD2, each matching 6 bases. The CDR3 spans 14 residues. Per germline, CDR1 LNHDA and CDR2 SQIVND (reference sequence). V dropped 6 bases and J dropped 2 bases, with 14 bases sitting between them. The CDR3 DNA sequence: TGTGCCAGTAGCAGGGGACTTACTACCTACGAGCAGTACTTC. This codes for CASSRGLTTYEQYF.

This clone was found once. The chain has TRBV2 and TRBJ2-2, with D possibly TRBD1 on 6 matching bases. Between the trimmed V and J ends, which lost 6 bases and 0 bases, there was a span of 8 bases. The CDR3 runs to 14 residues. Germline V CDR1 and CDR2: SNHLY, FYNNEI. CDR3 coding DNA: TGTGCCAGCAGGGGGACATCGAACACCGGGGAGCTGTTTTTT. Translation gives CASRGTSNTGELFF.

The chain links TRBV6-5 to TRBJ2-7; maybe TRBD1 (7 bases). Deletions cut 7 bases from V and 3 bases from J, with 19 bases between. The CDR3 is 15 amino acids. The germline gives CDR1 MNHEY, CDR2 SVGAGI. CDR3 sequence (DNA): TGTGCCAGCACCCGGGGGCCGGGACAGCTCTACGAGCAGTACTTC. Protein sequence: CASTRGPGQLYEQYF.

CDR3 nucleotides: TGTGCCAGCAGTCAGAGCCAAGAGACCCAGTACTTC. It is translated as CASSQSQETQYF. V and J are TRBV3-1 (or the pseudogene TRBV3-2) and TRBJ2-5; D remains ambiguous. Per germline, CDR1 LGHDT and CDR2 YNNKEL (reference sequence). The CDR3 covers 12 residues. Trimming cost V 6 bases and J 1 base, with 6 bases left between them.

V usage is TRBV4-3 and J usage is TRBJ1-2; possibly TRBD1 for D (5 bases). Germline V gives CDR1 LGHNA, CDR2 YSLEER. This CDR3 region has 16 residues. The germline V and J ends were trimmed by 0 bases and 0 bases, with 11 bases remaining between them. In nucleotides, the CDR3 is TGCGCCAGCAGCCAAGATTTTCAGGGACCTAACTATGGCTACACCTTC. Translated, it gives CASSQDFQGPNYGYTF.

The chain uses TRBV10-3 and TRBJ2-3; D might be TRBD1 (6 bases). Germline V gene data show CDR1 as ENHRY and CDR2 as SYGVKD. The V end lost 3 bases, the J end lost 0 bases, and 10 bases lay between the germline ends. The CDR3 loop spans 15 amino acids. CDR3 in DNA: TGTGCCATCAGTGAAGCTGACAGGAGCACAGATACGCAGTATTTT. Protein sequence: CAISEADRSTDTQYF.

The rearrangement links TRBV18 to TRBJ2-5; the D gene could be TRBD1 or TRBD2 (5 bases each). The CDR3 is made up of 13 amino acids. Trimming pared 2 bases from V and 5 bases from J, leaving 9 bases between. Germline V gives CDR1 KGHSH, CDR2 LQKENI. The CDR3 spells CASSPMRGETQYF. DNA for the CDR3: TGTGCCAGCTCACCAATGAGGGGTGAGACCCAGTACTTC.

This clone appeared once. The chain couples TRBV6-5 to TRBJ2-7; 11 nucleotides agree with TRBD1. Trimming at V came to 8 bases and at J to 12 bases, leaving 12 bases not matched to a gene. The CDR3 totals 13 residues. Per germline, CDR1 MNHEY and CDR2 SVGAGI. Written as DNA, the CDR3 is TGTGCCAGCGAGAGGGACAGGGGGGTTTTTGCGTACTTC. The encoded protein is CASERDRGVFAYF.

The V call is TRBV21-1, the J call TRBJ1-5. TRBV21-1 is a pseudogene segment. This CDR3 contains 14 residues. The CDR3 region is CASSKAGSNQPQHF. Written as DNA, the CDR3 is TGTGCCAGCAGCAAAGCCGGGTCCAATCAGCCCCAGCATTTT.

The chain joins TRBV1 to TRBJ2-3; the D segment call TRBD2 is taken from the table without a DNA check. TRBV1 is annotated as a pseudogene. This CDR3 has 15 amino acids. The CDR3 loop is CTSSCGGQITDTQYF. DNA for the CDR3: TGCACCAGCAGCTGTGGCGGCCAGATCACAGATACGCAGTATTTT.

In nucleotides, the CDR3 is TGTGCCAGCAGCTGGGCCCGGGACGAGCAGTACTTC. Encoded protein: CASSWARDEQYF. The gene calls are TRBV6-6 and TRBJ2-7; D unclear. V shed 6 bases and J shed 5 bases, with 11 bases lying between them. There are 12 residues in the CDR3. The germline CDR1 and CDR2 sequences are MNHNY and SVGAGI (reference sequence).

The table lists this clone with a count of one. The J gene is TRBJ1-1, the V gene TRBV12-3 or TRBV12-4; a possible D gene is TRBD1 (6 bases). Trimming left V 6 bases short and J 1 base short, with 9 bases between. The CDR3 totals 13 residues. This CDR3 reads CASSGTPNTEAFF. The CDR3 nucleotides read TGTGCCAGCAGCGGGACACCGAACACTGAAGCTTTCTTT.